The rows below give T cell receptor beta chains drawn from one sample of a study of T cell changes during pregnancy in multiple sclerosis. Assay: immunoSEQ multiplex PCR; the TCRdb copy retains only in-frame clones and omits some. The sample comprises approximately 96,000 clones, roughly 94% of which are singletons, and less than 2.5% rests with the top ten. Sequencing used peripheral blood, obtained after pregnancy. The source is a female donor in good health, enrolled as a control in a pregnancy study. The CDR3 runs from the conserved cysteine through the conserved F or W. Fields, in order: clone size, D gene, J gene, V gene, CDR3 protein, CDR3 DNA. The D gene is left open where the match is weak. Not all rows give a size; the values are once, few, many and, for expanded clones, a class.

>.|.|TRBJ2-2|TRBV10-1
CASGVGGSVGELFF
TGCGCCAGCGGGGTTGGGGGGTCGGTCGGGGAGCTGTTTTTT
>.|.|TRBJ2-6|TRBV11-1
CASSVAGASFGGANVLTF
TGTGCCAGCTCAGTTGCAGGGGCCTCCTTTGGTGGGGCCAACGTCCTGACTTTC
>.|.|TRBJ1-2|TRBV5-8
CASSLDREYGYTF
TGTGCCAGCAGCTTGGACAGGGAGTATGGCTACACCTTC
>.|.|TRBJ2-3|TRBV23-1
CASSHGAGTDTQYF
TGCGCCAGCAGTCACGGTGCAGGGACAGATACGCAGTATTTT
>once|TRBD1|TRBJ2-1|TRBV15
CATSRETGGPYNEQFF
TGTGCCACCAGCAGGGAAACAGGGGGGCCCTACAATGAGCAGTTCTTC
>.|.|TRBJ2-1|TRBV27
CASSFVGSGNEQFF
TGTGCCAGCAGTTTTGTGGGTTCGGGCAATGAGCAGTTCTTC
>.|.|TRBJ2-6|TRBV19
CASTGAGLGGSGANVLTF
TGTGCCAGTACAGGGGCCGGACTAGGCGGATCTGGGGCCAACGTCCTGACTTTC
>.|.|TRBJ2-7|TRBV18
CASSPTTASYEQYF
TGTGCCAGCTCACCAACGACAGCCTCCTACGAGCAGTACTTC
>.|.|TRBJ2-7|TRBV18
CASSPPGTGVNYEQYF
TGTGCCAGCTCACCACCAGGCACGGGAGTAAACTACGAGCAGTACTTC
>once|TRBD1|TRBJ1-2|TRBV19
CASRNNRGTAVINYGYTF
TGTGCCAGTCGTAATAACAGAGGGACAGCAGTTATCAACTATGGCTACACCTTC
>.|TRBD1|TRBJ2-7|TRBV11-1
CASRGQGSYEQYF
TGTGCCAGCAGGGGACAGGGCTCCTACGAGCAGTACTTC
>.|.|TRBJ2-3|TRBV4-1
CASSQDGASSADTQYF
TGCGCCAGCAGCCAAGATGGAGCTAGCTCCGCAGATACGCAGTATTTT
>.|TRBD2|TRBJ2-5|TRBV4-2
CASSQAASGPETQYF
TGTGCCAGCAGCCAAGCGGCTAGCGGTCCGGAGACCCAGTACTTC
>few|.|TRBJ2-2|TRBV19
CASSMELQGRSGELFF
TGTGCCAGTAGTATGGAATTACAGGGGAGGAGCGGGGAGCTGTTTTTT
>.|.|TRBJ2-1|TRBV7-2
CASSLDRLAPGDEQFF
TGTGCCAGCAGCTTAGATCGGCTAGCACCAGGGGATGAGCAGTTCTTC
>.|TRBD1|TRBJ2-1|TRBV5-6
CASSITGGRSYNEQFF
TGTGCCAGCAGCATTACAGGGGGCCGCTCCTACAATGAGCAGTTCTTC